This T cell receptor (beta chain) was captured by sequencing in a study of metastatic and nonmetastatic thyroid tumors (TCRdb year 2020). Study-level background: The researchers compared repertoires between peripheral blood samples and tumor or nodule tissue samples from patients with malignant or benign thyroid disease. General conclusions and limits of the study: In both blood and tumor samples, malignant tumors were reported to have significantly higher TCR beta diversity than benign nodules.

A word on this clone: Its antigen target is currently unknown. Base qualities are not recorded, but no much larger clone differs from it by a single base.

The library came from PCR. Data came from an Illumina HiSeq 4000. High-throughput sequencing was used to profile the CDR3 region of the TCR beta-chain in every patient. The study's own analysis went as follows. The researchers built a classifier to tell apart papillary thyroid cancer patients with distant metastasis, based on CDR3 differences among clinicopathological groups. To measure repertoire diversity the researchers used the Shannon index, while the Morisita-Horn index served to gauge how similar the tumor and blood repertoires were. TCRdb handled the public reads itself, with Q25 trimming in fastp and clone calling in MiXCR, and kept productive beta chains. TCRdb, not the original authors, processed these V and J calls. Across this sample there are about 59,000 clones, with 15% to 20% seen only once. The ten largest clones capture less than 9.5% of the sample. The CDR3 covers 14 residues, taking in both the cysteine and the phenylalanine. Solely the CDR3 DNA is kept, with 42 bases framed from the first base. Taken from the germline V gene, the CDR1 and CDR2 loops are MNHNS and SASEGT. V drops 6 bases and J drops 1 base, leaving 12 bases in between.

Before undergoing thyroid surgery, none of the patients had been given any kind of treatment. The study retrospectively analysed patient clinical samples collected from about 2011 to 2018 using T-cell receptor beta sequencing. The chain is encoded by TRBV6-1 joined to TRBJ2-5, with no reliable assignment of the D segment. The sample comprised blood. This TCR came from a male donor with papillary thyroid cancer or a benign thyroid nodule (not recorded which). Some clones in this sample may be carry-over from other donors' samples. The DNA sequence follows: TGTGCCAGCAGGCCCGGGTTGGTCCAAGAGACCCAGTACTTC. It specifies CASRPGLVQETQYF.